These 24 T cell receptor beta chains were all obtained from the same sample, sequenced in a study of T cells in Graves' hyperthyroidism and ophthalmopathy. Researchers took RNA transcripts and amplified the TCR beta CDR3 regions from them. HTBI primers drove first-round RT-PCR of the TCR CDR3. TCRdb re-analysed the multiplex PCR reads in MiXCR, keeping a single row per CDR3 protein. Of 600,000 to 750,000 distinct CDR3 sequences listed, approximately 15% were seen once; the top ten hold around a sixth. The sample comprised blood. Receptor source: a man aged 45-65 years with Graves' hyperthyroidism.

This clonotype was counted many times. The genes are TRBV10-2 and TRBJ2-7; the D is unclear. CDR1 WSHSY and CDR2 SAAADI come from the germline V gene. V was pared by 1 base and J by 7 bases, with 8 bases between. CDR3 length: 12 residues. DNA of the CDR3: TGCGCCAGCAGTGAGTTCCATCAGGAGCAGTACTTC. Amino acid sequence: CASSEFHQEQYF.

This clonotype turned up a few times. V is TRBV20-1 and J is TRBJ2-7; 11 positions agree with TRBD2. Germline CDR1 is DFQATT and CDR2 is SNEGSKA (reference sequence). The CDR3 sequence is 18 residues long. V lost 0 bases and J lost 1; bases outside the gene matches: 11. CDR3 nucleotides: TGCAGTGCTAGAGACGCGACGAGGGGACTAGCGGATTCCTACGAGCAGTACTTC. Translating it yields CSARDATRGLADSYEQYF.

The sample holds many counts of this clonotype. This rearrangement joins TRBV12-3 or TRBV12-4 to TRBJ1-1; 8 bases fit TRBD1. This CDR3 contains 15 residues. V lost 5 bases and J lost 5; bases outside the gene matches: 10. CDR3 region: CASSPPDRVVTEAFF. CDR3 coding DNA: TGTGCCAGCAGTCCCCCGGACAGGGTAGTTACTGAAGCTTTCTTT.

The gene calls are TRBV11-2 and TRBJ2-1; D perhaps matches TRBD2 (5 bases). Trimming pared 0 bases from V and 8 bases from J, leaving 11 bases between. The CDR3 covers 14 residues. Germline assignment: CDR1 SGHAT and CDR2 FQNNGV. The CDR3 DNA sequence: TGTGCCAGCAGCTTAGACCGACTACCCCATGAGCAGTTCTTC. It codes for CASSLDRLPHEQFF.

The rearrangement uses TRBV19 and TRBJ2-2; unclear D gene. V was pared by 1 base and J by 7 bases, with 7 bases between. CDR3 length: 13 amino acids. Germline CDR1 is LNHDA and CDR2 is SQIVND (reference sequence). In DNA form, the CDR3 reads TGTGCCAGTAGTATAGCAGTGGTCGGGGAGCTGTTTTTT. Encoded protein: CASSIAVVGELFF.

This clonotype was detected only a few times. The chain couples TRBV9 to TRBJ2-5; tentative D call: TRBD2 (5 bases). The CDR3 covers 14 residues. Trimming pared 3 bases from V and 5 bases from J, leaving 14 bases between. Per germline, CDR1 SGDLS and CDR2 YYNGEE. The DNA for the CDR3 is TGTGCCAGCAGCGCGGAGGAGGTCCGGGAGACCCAGTACTTC. Translated, it gives CASSAEEVRETQYF.

This clonotype was observed at least ten times. The V gene is TRBV19, the J gene TRBJ2-5, with a possible D match to TRBD1 (5 bases). This CDR3 region has 13 residues. Trimming took off 6 bases at V and 3 bases at J, with 11 bases between the two ends. Germline-derived CDR1 and CDR2 are LNHDA and SQIVND (reference sequence). The CDR3 sequence is CASRLDTEETQYF. CDR3 bases: TGTGCCAGTAGGCTGGACACTGAAGAGACCCAGTACTTC.

Comments on this clonotype: A much more abundant neighbour one base away suggests this may be a read error. The chain uses TRBV12-3 or TRBV12-4 and TRBJ2-2; D unresolved. The germline V and J ends were trimmed by 7 bases and 3 bases, with 9 bases remaining between them. There are 13 residues in the CDR3. This chain's CDR3 is CASMTTHTGELFF. Here the CDR3 DNA reads TGTGCCAGCATGACAACCCACACCGGGGAGCTGTTTTTT.

The J gene is TRBJ1-5, the V gene TRBV28, with D unclear. Between the trimmed V and J ends, which lost 1 base and 7 bases, there was a span of 11 bases. CDR1 is MDHEN and CDR2 is SYDVKM in the germline V gene. This CDR3 spans 14 amino acids. CDR3 sequence reads: CASSLSEVIQPQHF. In DNA form, the CDR3 reads TGTGCCAGCAGTTTATCTGAGGTCATACAGCCCCAGCATTTT.

In its sample, this clonotype was seen many times. The gene calls are TRBV12-3 or TRBV12-4 and TRBJ1-1; D may be TRBD1 (5 bases). This CDR3 contains 13 residues. Trimming shortened V by 7 bases and J by 1 base, and 10 bases separated the two germline ends. CDR3: CASTRETNTEAFF. In DNA form, the CDR3 reads TGTGCCAGCACCAGGGAAACGAACACTGAAGCTTTCTTT.

Turning to this clonotype: A much larger clone differs by one base, so this may be a read error. The chain joins TRBV27 to TRBJ2-1; D uncertain. The CDR3 has 14 amino acids. CDR1 is MNHEY and CDR2 is SMNVEV in the germline V gene (reference sequence). The CDR3 region is CASSLSTTYNKQFF. The CDR3 coding sequence is TGTGCCAGCAGTTTATCGACAACCTACAATAAGCAGTTCTTC.

The sample holds many counts of this clonotype. The V call is TRBV7-2, the J call TRBJ2-2; 7 bases are a match to TRBD2. Germline CDR1 is SGHTA and CDR2 is FQGNSA. The CDR3 spans 12 residues. V trimming: 4 bases; J trimming: 7 bases; junction bases outside the gene matches: 0. CDR3 loop: CASSWTSGELFF. CDR3 nucleotide sequence: TGTGCCAGCAGCTGGACTAGCGGGGAGCTGTTTTTT.

This clonotype was counted many times. The rearrangement links TRBV2 to TRBJ1-1, with 7 bases identical to TRBD1. The CDR3 totals 13 residues. With 6 bases clipped from V and 0 bases from J, the junction kept 1 base outside the gene matches. Germline V gene lookup returns CDR1 SNHLY and CDR2 FYNNEI. The chain's CDR3 is CASRGQLNTEAFF. The CDR3 region has the DNA TGTGCCAGCAGGGGACAGCTGAACACTGAAGCTTTCTTT.

The chain carries TRBV29-1 and TRBJ2-3; D gene ambiguous. V lost 4 bases, J lost 7 bases, and 9 bases lay in between. The CDR3 extends over 11 amino acids. Germline V gene lookup returns CDR1 SQVTM and CDR2 ANQGSEA. The CDR3 spells CSVVSGYTQYF. For the CDR3, the DNA is TGCAGCGTTGTGTCGGGTTATACGCAGTATTTT.

There are many counts of this clonotype. V usage is TRBV30 and J usage is TRBJ1-1, with D perhaps matching TRBD1 (6 bases). CDR1 is GTSNPN and CDR2 is SVGIG in the germline V gene (reference sequence). The CDR3 loop spans 14 amino acids. Trimming took 0 bases from V and 6 from J, leaving 14 bases between them. The CDR3 sequence: CAWSVYREAPEAFF. Here the CDR3 DNA reads TGTGCCTGGAGTGTATACAGGGAGGCCCCTGAAGCTTTCTTT.

This clonotype was recorded many times. The gene calls are TRBV10-1 and TRBJ2-3, with TRBD1 as a possible D gene (6 bases). The germline V gene has CDR1 WNHNN and CDR2 SYGVQD (reference sequence). V dropped 5 bases and J dropped 9 bases, with 24 bases sitting between them. The CDR3 runs to 16 residues. CDR3 sequence (DNA): TGCGCCAGCAGTTTGGACAGACAAATATTTCCTGCCACGCAGTATTTT. It is translated as CASSLDRQIFPATQYF.

The table lists this clonotype with many counts. This sequence joins TRBV20-1 and TRBJ2-7; possibly TRBD2 for D (6 bases). Germline loops: CDR1 DFQATT, CDR2 SNEGSKA (reference sequence). This CDR3 comprises 14 residues. The ends were cut back, 0 bases at V and 7 bases at J, with 16 bases in the middle. The CDR3 DNA reads as TGCAGTGCTAGAGATGAAGCGGAGGGGTTTGAGCAGTACTTC. Amino acids: CSARDEAEGFEQYF.

On this clonotype itself: The junction differs from germline at one of its ends, possibly a read error. The J gene is TRBJ2-1, the V gene TRBV2; D remains ambiguous. Germline V gene data show CDR1 as SNHLY and CDR2 as FYNNEI. The CDR3 extends over 11 amino acids. The CDR3 here is CASSEFDEQLF. In DNA, the CDR3 is TGTGCCAGCAGTGAGTTCGATGAGCAGCTCTTC. Full variable domain (rest looked up from reference TRBV2 and TRBJ2-1): EPEVTQTPSHQVTQMGQEVILRCVPISNHLYFYWYRQILGQKVEFLVSFYNNEISEKSEIFDDQFSVERPDGSNFTLKIRSTKLEDSAMYFCASSEFDEQLFGPGTRLTVL.

The rearrangement links TRBV6-2 or TRBV6-3 to TRBJ1-1; tentatively, D is TRBD1 (6 bases). The CDR3 loop spans 15 amino acids. Germline V gene lookup returns CDR1 MNHEY and CDR2 SVGEGT. The V end lost 0 bases, the J end lost 1 base, and 9 bases lay between the germline ends. CDR3 DNA sequence: TGTGCCAGCAGTTACTCGGTACAGGGGAACACTGAAGCTTTCTTT. Translating gives CASSYSVQGNTEAFF.

The table lists this clonotype with a count of one. The CDR3 region is CSAREGSGGGTEAFF. The CDR3 nucleotides read TGCAGTGCTAGGGAGGGGTCGGGGGGGGGAACTGAAGCTTTCTTT. V is TRBV20-1 and J is TRBJ1-1, with D perhaps TRBD1 (5 bases). V lost 3 bases, J lost 5 bases, and 19 bases lay in between. There are 15 residues in the CDR3. CDR1 DFQATT and CDR2 SNEGSKA come from the germline V gene (reference sequence).

This clonotype was counted between two and nine times. V gene TRBV4-1 combines with J gene TRBJ2-7; D is unclear. Deletions cut 4 bases from V and 4 bases from J, with 14 bases between. The CDR3 runs 14 residues. From germline, CDR1 is MGHRA and CDR2 YSYEKL. The DNA of the CDR3 is TGCGCCAGCAGCCCATATCTAGGTCAGTACGAGCAGTACTTC. As protein: CASSPYLGQYEQYF.

This clonotype was seen a handful of times. The V gene is TRBV7-9, the J gene TRBJ1-1, with 10 bases aligning to TRBD1. The V gene end was trimmed by 5 bases and the J gene end by 1 base; junction bases not matched to a gene: 10. Germline values: CDR1 SEHNR, CDR2 FQNEAQ (reference sequence). The CDR3 loop spans 17 amino acids. The CDR3 DNA reads as TGTGCCAGCAGCCTTCCGACAGGGGGCCGCTCGAACACTGAAGCTTTCTTT. Its translation is CASSLPTGGRSNTEAFF.

In its sample, this clonotype was seen many times. The V gene is TRBV28, the J gene TRBJ2-7; 13 bases are a match to TRBD2. This CDR3 comprises 15 residues. The germline V gene has CDR1 MDHEN and CDR2 SYDVKM. Trimming at V came to 6 bases and at J to 1 base, leaving 3 bases not matched to a gene. CDR3 loop: CASSKLAGGSYEQYF. DNA of the CDR3: TGTGCCAGCAGCAAACTAGCGGGAGGGTCCTACGAGCAGTACTTC.

V gene TRBV6-1 combines with J gene TRBJ1-2, with D possibly matching TRBD1 (5 bases). Trimming cost V 6 bases and J 1 base, with 15 bases left between them. Germline V gene data show CDR1 as MNHNS and CDR2 as SASEGT. The CDR3 runs 15 residues. DNA of the CDR3: TGTGCCAGCAGCCAAAAGGGGACCGATAACTATGGCTACACCTTC. It codes for CASSQKGTDNYGYTF.